A selection of T cell receptor beta chains follows, all from one sample in a study of blood T cell repertoires in COVID-19. Produced via immunoSEQ multiplex PCR; TCRdb's table is partial and in-frame only. Of a few hundred thousand clones listed, around 84% were seen once; the top ten hold around 0.96%. Sequencing was performed on peripheral blood. These receptors were taken from a man in his forties or fifties with acute or convalescent COVID-19. Both conserved end residues are part of each CDR3. A D gene is named only where the DNA matches it firmly. Size is omitted from some rows. Given values are once, few, many or a class for expanded clones.

J: TRBJ1-2; length: 13; D: TRBD1; size: .; V: TRBV4-1; DNA: TGCGCCAGCAGCCAGTCAGGGGGGTATGGCTACACCTTC; CDR3: CASSQSGGYGYTF
J: TRBJ1-1; length: 16; D: .; size: .; V: TRBV5-1; DNA: TGCGCCAGCAGCTTTGGACAGCTGGCTATGAACACTGAAGCTTTCTTT; CDR3: CASSFGQLAMNTEAFF
J: TRBJ1-5; length: 13; D: .; size: .; V: TRBV11-2; DNA: TGTGCCAGCAGCTTATATTTGAATCAGCCCCAGCATTTT; CDR3: CASSLYLNQPQHF
J: TRBJ1-5; length: 17; D: .; size: .; V: TRBV7-9; DNA: TGTGCCAGCAGCCACGGGGTCGGGGGGTCTAACAATCAGCCCCAGCATTTT; CDR3: CASSHGVGGSNNQPQHF
J: TRBJ1-1; length: 14; D: .; size: few; V: TRBV27; DNA: TGTGCCAGCAGTTTATCGTTCGGGAACACTGAAGCTTTCTTT; CDR3: CASSLSFGNTEAFF
J: TRBJ1-4; length: 13; D: .; size: .; V: TRBV6-2/TRBV6-3; DNA: TGTGCCAGCAGTCACGGACAGACTGAAAAACTGTTTTTT; CDR3: CASSHGQTEKLFF
J: TRBJ2-2; length: 16; D: TRBD2; size: once; V: TRBV24-1; DNA: TGTGCCACCAGTGACCCCACTAGCGGGAACACCGGGGAGCTGTTTTTT; CDR3: CATSDPTSGNTGELFF
J: TRBJ1-2; length: 15; D: TRBD1; size: .; V: TRBV28; DNA: TGTGCCAGCAGTTCGTGGGGACAGGGCATCTATGGCTACACCTTC; CDR3: CASSSWGQGIYGYTF
J: TRBJ1-4; length: 15; D: TRBD1; size: .; V: TRBV19; DNA: TGTGCCAGTAGTATGTGGGCAGGGGGCATAGAAAAACTGTTTTTT; CDR3: CASSMWAGGIEKLFF
J: TRBJ1-6; length: 16; D: .; size: .; V: TRBV9; DNA: TGTGCCAGCAGCGTAGGGGAGAGCTCCTATAATTCACCCCTCCACTTT; CDR3: CASSVGESSYNSPLHF
J: TRBJ2-5; length: 14; D: TRBD1; size: .; V: TRBV5-6; DNA: TGTGCCAGCAGCCTGATGGACAGGGGAGAGACCCAGTACTTC; CDR3: CASSLMDRGETQYF
J: TRBJ2-7; length: 16; D: TRBD2; size: .; V: TRBV6-5; DNA: TGTGCCAGCAGTTACTCGACTAGCGGGGGGTCTACGGAGCAGTACTTC; CDR3: CASSYSTSGGSTEQYF
J: TRBJ2-7; length: 17; D: TRBD1; size: few; V: TRBV3-1/TRBV3-2; DNA: TGTGCCAGCAGCCATGGGTCCCGGGACAGGGCGTCCTACGAGCAGTACTTC; CDR3: CASSHGSRDRASYEQYF
J: TRBJ1-2; length: 15; D: TRBD1; size: .; V: TRBV9; DNA: TGTGCCAGCAGCGGTCGGGACAGAGGTTCACTAGGCTACACCTTC; CDR3: CASSGRDRGSLGYTF
J: TRBJ2-7; length: 14; D: .; size: once; V: TRBV6-6; DNA: TGTGCCAGCAGTTACTCGGCCTCAACCTACGAGCAGTACTTC; CDR3: CASSYSASTYEQYF
J: TRBJ1-1; length: 13; D: .; size: .; V: TRBV9; DNA: TGTGCCAGCAGCGTCGGACAGAGCACTGAAGCTTTCTTT; CDR3: CASSVGQSTEAFF
J: TRBJ1-1; length: 10; D: .; size: few; V: TRBV20-1; DNA: TGCAGTGCTAGTACGGCTGAAGCTTTCTTT; CDR3: CSASTAEAFF
J: TRBJ2-7; length: 14; D: TRBD1; size: few; V: TRBV9; DNA: TGTGCCAGCAGCCCTCGACAGGGGCAGTACGAGCAGTACTTC; CDR3: CASSPRQGQYEQYF
J: TRBJ2-7; length: 12; D: TRBD2; size: .; V: TRBV30; DNA: TGTGCCTGGAGTGTACCGGGGGGAGCGCAGTACTTC; CDR3: CAWSVPGGAQYF
J: TRBJ1-6; length: 15; D: .; size: .; V: TRBV16; DNA: TGTGCCAGCAGCCAATCTGCGGCAGGGAATTCACCCCTCCACTTT; CDR3: CASSQSAAGNSPLHF
J: TRBJ1-2; length: 13; D: .; size: .; V: TRBV6-5; DNA: TGTGCCAGCAGTTACGAGAGGGATTTGGGCTACACCTTC; CDR3: CASSYERDLGYTF
J: TRBJ1-1; length: 15; D: .; size: .; V: TRBV2; DNA: TGTGCCAGCAGTGACCTGGAGTTTAATATCGCTGAAGCTTTCTTT; CDR3: CASSDLEFNIAEAFF
J: TRBJ1-3; length: 15; D: .; size: .; V: TRBV2; DNA: TGTGCCAGTAGTCGCGACAGGAACTCTGGAAACACCATATATTTT; CDR3: CASSRDRNSGNTIYF
J: TRBJ1-1; length: 16; D: TRBD1; size: .; V: TRBV7-8; DNA: TGTGCCAGCAGCAACGCCGTGGGACAGGTGAGCACTGAAGCTTTCTTT; CDR3: CASSNAVGQVSTEAFF
J: TRBJ2-1; length: 15; D: TRBD2; size: few; V: TRBV10-3; DNA: TGTGCCATCAGGGAACTAGCGGGGGGGAACAATGAGCAGTTCTTC; CDR3: CAIRELAGGNNEQFF
J: TRBJ1-4; length: 14; D: TRBD1; size: .; V: TRBV5-1; DNA: TGCGCCAGCAGGCCGGGACAGGGGGGTGAAAAACTGTTTTTT; CDR3: CASRPGQGGEKLFF
J: TRBJ1-1; length: 13; D: TRBD1; size: once; V: TRBV5-6; DNA: TGTGCCAGCAGCCGGGACAGGGCCTCGGAAGCTTTCTTT; CDR3: CASSRDRASEAFF
J: TRBJ2-7; length: 18; D: TRBD2; size: few; V: TRBV7-6; DNA: TGTGCCAGCAGTCCCCAGGCGGGGGGGCTACCCGAATCCTACGAGCAGTACTTC; CDR3: CASSPQAGGLPESYEQYF
J: TRBJ2-2; length: 14; D: .; size: .; V: TRBV2; DNA: TGTGCCAGCAAAATGGGGGGGCCCACCGGGGAGCTGTTTTTT; CDR3: CASKMGGPTGELFF
J: TRBJ1-1; length: 15; D: TRBD1; size: .; V: TRBV6-5; DNA: TGTGCCCACACTTTCCGGACAGGACCCGAGGGTGAAGCTTTCTTT; CDR3: CAHTFRTGPEGEAFF
J: TRBJ1-2; length: 12; D: .; size: .; V: TRBV24-1; DNA: TGTGCCACACGGGGGTCCGTTGACGGCTACACCTTC; CDR3: CATRGSVDGYTF
J: TRBJ1-2; length: 13; D: TRBD1; size: .; V: TRBV30; DNA: TGTGCCTGGAGTACAGGGGGCGCCTATGGCTACACCTTC; CDR3: CAWSTGGAYGYTF
J: TRBJ1-2; length: 15; D: TRBD1; size: .; V: TRBV9; DNA: TGTGCCAGCAGCGTAGGACAGGGGGTCATGGGTGGCTACACCTTC; CDR3: CASSVGQGVMGGYTF
J: TRBJ2-2; length: 17; D: .; size: .; V: TRBV9; DNA: TGTGCCAGCAGCGTAGAGGGGGGGGCCCTACCGACCGGGGAGCTGTTTTTT; CDR3: CASSVEGGALPTGELFF
J: TRBJ1-5; length: 14; D: .; size: .; V: TRBV10-3; DNA: TGTGCCATCAGTGAGTCTACAGGCAATCAGCCCCAGCATTTT; CDR3: CAISESTGNQPQHF
J: TRBJ2-5; length: 17; D: TRBD2; size: .; V: TRBV5-1; DNA: TGCGCCAGCAGCGGGCGGACTAGCGGGGGGACCCAAGAGACCCAGTACTTC; CDR3: CASSGRTSGGTQETQYF
J: TRBJ1-2; length: 14; D: .; size: few; V: TRBV2; DNA: TGTGCCAGCAGTGAAATGAGGGTCTCAAGCGGCTACACCTTC; CDR3: CASSEMRVSSGYTF
J: TRBJ2-3; length: 18; D: TRBD2; size: .; V: TRBV5-6; DNA: TGTGCCAGCAGCCTGCTGGGTAGCGGGGAAACCCTCACAGATACGCAGTATTTT; CDR3: CASSLLGSGETLTDTQYF
J: TRBJ1-1; length: 14; D: .; size: .; V: TRBV28; DNA: TGTGCCAGCAGTTTATCCCGAGGCCTGACTGAAGCTTTCTTT; CDR3: CASSLSRGLTEAFF
J: TRBJ1-2; length: 14; D: .; size: .; V: TRBV7-8; DNA: TGTGCCAGCAGCTTAGTACCAGGGCGCGGTGGCTACACCTTC; CDR3: CASSLVPGRGGYTF
J: TRBJ2-7; length: 13; D: TRBD1; size: .; V: TRBV5-6; DNA: TGTGCCAGCAGCTTTACCGGGACAGAGGAGCAGTACTTC; CDR3: CASSFTGTEEQYF
J: TRBJ1-1; length: 15; D: .; size: .; V: TRBV28; DNA: TGTGCCAGCAGTCTGGATCGGAGAGCGAACACTGAAGCTTTCTTT; CDR3: CASSLDRRANTEAFF
J: TRBJ1-5; length: 15; D: TRBD1; size: few; V: TRBV5-6; DNA: TGTGCCAGCAGCCTCGGGACAGGGACGTATCAGCCCCAGCATTTT; CDR3: CASSLGTGTYQPQHF
J: TRBJ1-1; length: 16; D: TRBD1; size: .; V: TRBV27; DNA: TGTGCCAGCAGTTTGGGACAGGGGCGCATGAACACTGAAGCTTTCTTT; CDR3: CASSLGQGRMNTEAFF
J: TRBJ1-3; length: 14; D: .; size: .; V: TRBV2; DNA: TGTGCCAGTGCGGACACCCGCTCTGGAAACACCATATATTTT; CDR3: CASADTRSGNTIYF
J: TRBJ1-5; length: 13; D: .; size: .; V: TRBV5-8; DNA: TGTGCCAGCAGCTTGGTGTCAGATCAGCCCCAGCATTTT; CDR3: CASSLVSDQPQHF
J: TRBJ2-3; length: 16; D: TRBD1; size: .; V: TRBV18; DNA: TGTGCCAGCTCATCAAGACAGGGTGGCTACCCGGATACGCAGTATTTT; CDR3: CASSSRQGGYPDTQYF